Each of the 14 T cell receptor beta chains below was sequenced from the same sample in a study of blood T cells in healthy people across ages. Together with a sample-barcoded 5' primer, a J-beta primer mix was included in a second PCR lasting roughly 6 to 12 cycles. TCRdb re-analysed the 5' RACE reads in MiXCR, keeping a single row per CDR3 protein. Among 540,000 or so distinct CDR3 sequences listed, 27% were seen once. What was sequenced was blood. All receptors derive from a woman in her 70s in good health.

A remark on this clonotype: Being one base from a much bigger clone, this may be a read error. This chain connects TRBV28 to TRBJ2-7, with 7 positions matching TRBD2. CDR1 and CDR2 from the germline V gene are MDHEN and SYDVKM. The CDR3 is made up of 13 amino acids. CDR3 residues: CACSVREDYEQYF. In DNA, the CDR3 is TGTGCCTGCAGCGTACGGGAGGACTACGAGCAGTACTTC.

This chain connects TRBV4-3 to TRBJ2-3; TRBD2 agrees at 7 bases. Looked up from germline, CDR1 is LGHNA and CDR2 is YSLEER. CDR3 length: 16 amino acids. The trim removed 1 base at V and 2 bases at J, leaving 6 bases unmatched. The CDR3: CASSQVAGTITDTQYF. The DNA for the CDR3 is TGCGCCAGCAGCCAAGTTGCAGGGACTATCACAGATACGCAGTATTTT.

The table lists this clonotype with a count of one. The rearrangement links TRBV6-5 to TRBJ1-1; 8 nucleotides match TRBD1. The CDR3 extends over 16 amino acids. Per the germline V gene, CDR1 is MNHEY and CDR2 is SVGAGI. V lost 7 bases to trimming and J lost 4 bases; unmatched junction nucleotides: 14. CDR3 in amino acids: CASTLSGGGRGTEAFF. The DNA for the CDR3 is TGTGCCAGCACTTTATCAGGGGGCGGGCGAGGCACTGAAGCTTTCTTT.

There are a few counts of this clonotype. This chain connects TRBV29-1 to TRBJ2-7; 8 positions agree with TRBD1. V gave up 6 bases and J gave up 3 bases; unmatched junction bases: 10. The CDR3 has 14 amino acids. Germline lookup yields CDR1 SQVTM and CDR2 ANQGSEA. This chain's CDR3 is CSVDGDRRLYEQYF. The CDR3 bases are TGCAGCGTCGACGGGGACAGGAGACTCTACGAGCAGTACTTC.

A few counts support this clonotype. The rearrangement joins TRBV28 to TRBJ2-2, with 11 nucleotides matching TRBD2. V lost 6 bases, J lost 7 bases, and 7 bases stayed unmatched. CDR1 and CDR2 (germline): MDHEN, SYDVKM. CDR3 size: 15 residues. CDR3 amino acids: CASRRSGGAGGELFF. The CDR3 DNA follows: TGTGCCAGCAGACGTAGCGGGGGGGCTGGCGGGGAGCTGTTTTTT.

The chain combines TRBV28 with TRBJ1-3, with D tentatively TRBD1 (6 bases). V dropped 3 bases and J dropped 0 bases, with 9 bases sitting between them. CDR1 and CDR2 (germline): MDHEN, SYDVKM. The CDR3 spans 15 residues. The CDR3 coding sequence is TGTGCCAGCAGTTTTACAGGGAGCTCTGGAAACACCATATATTTT. Its protein product is CASSFTGSSGNTIYF. Using reference TRBV28 and TRBJ1-3 for the parts outside the CDR3, the full variable domain is DVKVTQSSRYLVKRTGEKVFLECVQDMDHENMFWYRQDPGLGLRLIYFSYDVKMKEKGDIPEGYSVSREKKERFSLILESASTNQTSMYLCASSFTGSSGNTIYFGEGSWLTVV.

This clonotype was picked up a small number of times. The chain joins TRBV7-9 to TRBJ2-1; D possibly matches TRBD1 or TRBD2 (5 bases each). Germline V gene data show CDR1 as SEHNR and CDR2 as FQNEAQ (reference sequence). Trimming shortened V by 0 bases and J by 4 bases, and 16 bases separated the two germline ends. The CDR3 has 17 amino acids. CDR3 in amino acids: CASSLALGVTEYNEQFF. CDR3 coding DNA: TGTGCCAGCAGCTTAGCTTTGGGGGTCACGGAGTACAATGAGCAGTTCTTC.

The chain is built from TRBV6-5 and TRBJ2-7; D possibly corresponds to TRBD1 (6 bases). This CDR3 contains 12 residues. V shed 8 bases and J shed 2 bases, with 10 bases lying between them. Per the germline V gene, CDR1 is MNHEY and CDR2 is SVGAGI. The CDR3 coding sequence is TGTGCCAGCCACAGGGTCCCCTACGAGCAGTACTTC. Translation: CASHRVPYEQYF.

A few counts support this clonotype. This chain uses TRBV5-1 with TRBJ2-1; D gene unclear. V gave up 3 bases and J gave up 6 bases, with 7 bases separating them. Looked up from germline, CDR1 is SGHRS and CDR2 is YFSETQ. The CDR3 sequence is 12 residues long. CDR3 amino acids: CASSWKGNEQFF. The CDR3 DNA is TGCGCCAGCAGCTGGAAAGGCAATGAGCAGTTCTTC.

The CDR3, as DNA: TGCGCCAGCAGCTCCACTGGAGCGGGGGGGCTGAACATTCAGTACTTC. This gives the protein CASSSTGAGGLNIQYF. The chain has TRBV5-1 and TRBJ2-4, with 10 bases lining up with TRBD2. Germline trimming cut 3 bases from V and 7 bases from J; bases unmatched to any gene: 10. Germline CDR1 SGHRS, CDR2 YFSETQ. This CDR3 spans 16 amino acids.

This clonotype was seen more than once but under ten times. This chain uses TRBV7-2 with TRBJ2-1; TRBD2 aligns across 7 bases. Trimming removed 3 bases from V and 4 bases from J; junction bases left unmatched: 6. Germline CDR1 SGHTA, CDR2 FQGNSA. The CDR3 totals 15 residues. Here the CDR3 reads CASSFRSGKYNEQFF. The CDR3 DNA reads TGTGCCAGCAGCTTCCGCAGCGGGAAGTACAATGAGCAGTTCTTC.

This sequence joins TRBV29-1 and TRBJ2-1, with 7 positions matching TRBD2. The length of the CDR3 is 16 residues. The germline gives CDR1 SQVTM, CDR2 ANQGSEA. The V and J ends lost 0 bases and 0 bases, in that order; junction bases with no gene match: 5. The chain's CDR3 is CSVEDMGGSSYNEQFF. In DNA, the CDR3 is TGCAGCGTTGAAGATATGGGGGGGAGCTCCTACAATGAGCAGTTCTTC.

There are many counts of this clonotype. This chain uses TRBV4-2 with TRBJ1-2; D uncertain. V was trimmed by 1 base and J by 1 base, leaving 4 bases between them. The CDR3 extends over 13 amino acids. Germline V gives CDR1 LGHNA, CDR2 YNFKEQ. CDR3 in DNA: TGTGCCAGCAGCCAAGCTGTTAACTATGGCTACACCTTC. This encodes CASSQAVNYGYTF.

This chain joins TRBV2 and TRBJ2-7; D is perhaps TRBD1 (5 bases). The CDR3 covers 13 residues. V lost 8 bases to trimming and J lost 5 bases, with 16 bases between them. The germline V gene has CDR1 SNHLY and CDR2 FYNNEI. The DNA of the CDR3 is TGTGCCAGCCGATCTTCAGGGTTCAACGAGCAGTACTTC. Protein product: CASRSSGFNEQYF.